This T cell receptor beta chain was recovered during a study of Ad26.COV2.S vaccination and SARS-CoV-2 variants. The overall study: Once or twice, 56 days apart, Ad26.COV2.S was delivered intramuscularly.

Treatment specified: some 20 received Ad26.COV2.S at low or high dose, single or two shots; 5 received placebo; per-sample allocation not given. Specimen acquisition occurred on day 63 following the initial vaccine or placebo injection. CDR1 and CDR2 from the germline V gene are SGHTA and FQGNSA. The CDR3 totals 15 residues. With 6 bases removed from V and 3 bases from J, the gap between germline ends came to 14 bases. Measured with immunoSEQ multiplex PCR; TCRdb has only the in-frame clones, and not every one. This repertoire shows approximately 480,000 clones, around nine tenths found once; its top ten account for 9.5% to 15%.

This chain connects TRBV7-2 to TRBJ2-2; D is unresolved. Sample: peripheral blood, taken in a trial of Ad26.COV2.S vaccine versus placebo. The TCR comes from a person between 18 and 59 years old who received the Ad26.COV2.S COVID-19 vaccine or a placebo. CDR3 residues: CASSPTAVHTGELFF. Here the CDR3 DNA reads TGTGCCAGCAGTCCAACGGCGGTACACACCGGGGAGCTGTTTTTT.